The T cell receptor (beta chain) described here comes from a study of shared clonotypes between healthy human individuals. V shed 6 bases and J shed 11 bases, with 17 bases lying between them. This CDR3 contains 13 residues. Germline CDR1 is MNHEY and CDR2 is SMNVEV (reference sequence). Cells designated naive CD8 were CD45RO-negative and were positively selected for CCR7, with terminally differentiated effector memory CD45RA+ cells excluded. Measured with immunoSEQ multiplex PCR; TCRdb has only the in-frame clones, and not every one. The sample has roughly 2.1 million clones; just over 90% are singletons.

Sequencing used naive CD8+ T cells from PBMCs. The sequence derives from a man younger than 35 in good health. Some clones in this sample may be carry-over from other donors' samples. The chain combines TRBV27 with TRBJ1-5; D is possibly TRBD1 (6 bases). Here the CDR3 DNA reads TGTGCCAGCAGCTGGGGGCCCCAATCAGCCCAGCATTTT. Protein: CASSWGPQSAQHF.